The source of this T cell receptor (beta chain) is a study of T cell responses to AZD1222 COVID-19 vaccine. Across the whole study: The analysis combined second doses at about 4 or about 12 weeks.

Libraries were prepared by immunoSEQ multiplex PCR; TCRdb keeps only in-frame clonotypes and omits some of them. The data contain some 180,000 clones, approximately 90% of them singletons. Overall study results and limits: Repertoires were obtained only post-peak T cell response. Donors were mostly white British, more females; clonal diversity possibly underestimated. A rise in Spike-specific TCR breadth and depth followed two AZD1222 doses.

A note on this clone: The antigen remains undetermined.

The origin of this receptor is an adult in good health. The sample was peripheral blood, taken on day 0 of AZD1222 vaccination.

The CDR3, as DNA: TGTGCCAGCAGTTACTCGACAGGGAGTGGCTACACCTTC. Translated, it gives CASSYSTGSGYTF. The gene calls are TRBV6-5 and TRBJ1-2; 7 positions agree with TRBD1. The germline V gene has CDR1 MNHEY and CDR2 SVGAGI. Unmatched junction bases numbered 2, after V lost 0 bases and J lost 7 bases. The CDR3 runs 13 residues.